This entry concerns a single TCR beta chain. Those who participated ranged in age from roughly 18 to 89 years and resided in about two dozen US areas. CDR3 length equals 15 residues. The V gene's germline CDR1 is SGHTA and CDR2 FQGNSA. The V and J ends lost 5 bases and 6 bases, in that order; junction bases with no gene match: 9. This record comes from a study of blood T cell repertoires in COVID-19. Study context: Nucleic acid was either cDNA or gDNA, and it came from T cells, B-cell-depleted T cells, or PBMCs.

The table came from immunoSEQ multiplex PCR; TCRdb's copy has only in-frame clones and leaves some out. The table includes 300,000 to 350,000 clones, 90% detected once. The TCR was taken from a woman in her twenties or thirties who had been exposed to COVID-19. This chain connects TRBV7-2 to TRBJ2-1, with 8 bases aligning to TRBD1. The sequenced sample was PBMCs or T cells enriched from blood (not recorded which). CDR3 nucleotides: TGTGCCAGCAGCGTGGACAGGGTCCTTGTCAATGAGCAGTTCTTC. It is translated as CASSVDRVLVNEQFF.